One sample yielded the 11 T cell receptor beta chains listed below, sequenced in a study of blood T cell repertoires in COVID-19. Libraries were prepared by immunoSEQ multiplex PCR; TCRdb keeps only in-frame clonotypes and omits some of them. The sample has fewer than 130,000 clones; approximately 65% are singletons. Sequencing was carried out using peripheral blood. The receptors here all came from a woman aged 60-75 years with acute or convalescent COVID-19.

The chain combines TRBV6-1 with TRBJ1-3; D ambiguous. V was clipped by 3 bases and J by 0 bases, with 6 bases between them. Germline values: CDR1 MNHNS, CDR2 SASEGT. The CDR3 spans 14 residues. The CDR3, as DNA: TGTGCCAGCAGTGACACTTACTCTGGAAACACCATATATTTT. It encodes CASSDTYSGNTIYF.

The chain recombines TRBV2 with TRBJ2-7; maybe TRBD1 (6 bases). CDR1 and CDR2 from the germline V gene are SNHLY and FYNNEI. The length of the CDR3 is 15 residues. V was cut by 2 bases and J by 1 base, with 12 bases left in between. The CDR3 is CASSEHTGWSYEQYF. CDR3 nucleotide sequence: TGTGCCAGCAGTGAACACACAGGGTGGTCCTACGAGCAGTACTTC.

This clone was detected once. The chain combines TRBV7-8 with TRBJ1-5, with a tentative D call TRBD1 (6 bases). The germline CDR1 and CDR2 sequences are SGHVS and FQNEAQ. The CDR3 totals 18 residues. V lost 5 bases and J 0 bases, leaving 20 bases between the germline ends. This chain's CDR3 is CASSPRIPGGYSNQPQHF. CDR3 DNA sequence: TGTGCCAGCAGCCCGAGGATCCCGGGGGGCTATAGCAATCAGCCCCAGCATTTT. Drawing the rest from reference TRBV7-8 and TRBJ1-5, the complete variable domain is GAGVSQSPRYKVAKRGQDVALRCDPISGHVSLFWYQQALGQGPEFLTYFQNEAQLDKSGLPSDRFFAERPEGSVSTLKIQRTQQEDSAVYLCASSPRIPGGYSNQPQHFGDGTRLSIL.

This clone was counted once. The gene calls are TRBV5-1 and TRBJ2-5; D remains ambiguous. There are 17 residues in the CDR3. CDR1 and CDR2 (germline): SGHRS, YFSETQ. Deletions cut 1 base from V and 4 bases from J, with 20 bases between. This CDR3 reads CASSLYASRSAVETQYF. CDR3 nucleotides: TGCGCCAGCAGCTTGTACGCCAGCCGATCGGCGGTAGAGACCCAGTACTTC.

The gene calls are TRBV18 and TRBJ2-7; no definite D call. V was clipped by 4 bases and J by 6 bases, with 16 bases between them. The CDR3 contains 14 residues. Germline V gene sequence: CDR1 KGHSH, CDR2 LQKENI. The CDR3 DNA follows: TGTGCCAGCTCACGGTCGAACTACGACGTCGAGCAGTACTTC. It translates to CASSRSNYDVEQYF.

This clone was counted only a few times. The V gene is TRBV5-1, the J gene TRBJ1-2; 7 bases fit TRBD1. The CDR3 consists of 15 residues. After removal of 3 bases from V and 6 bases from J, the junction contained 11 bases not matched to a gene. Germline CDR1 SGHRS, CDR2 YFSETQ. The CDR3 bases are TGCGCCAGCAGCTCGCAGGGGGAACCATTGGATGGCTACACCTTC. This codes for CASSSQGEPLDGYTF.

The rearrangement links TRBV5-4 to TRBJ1-5; 10 nucleotides match TRBD1. The length of the CDR3 is 14 residues. V dropped 4 bases and J dropped 5; count of bases not matched to a gene: 3. The germline gives CDR1 SGHNT, CDR2 YYREEE (reference sequence). This CDR3 reads CASSAGTGDQPQHF. CDR3 bases: TGTGCCAGCAGCGCGGGGACAGGGGATCAGCCCCAGCATTTT.

This chain connects TRBV27 to TRBJ1-2; tentative D call: TRBD1 (5 bases). Germline-derived CDR1 and CDR2 are MNHEY and SMNVEV (reference sequence). The length of the CDR3 is 14 residues. Trimming left V 5 bases short and J 4 bases short, with 14 bases between. The CDR3 reads CASSPRSGAYGYTF. Here the CDR3 DNA reads TGTGCCAGCAGTCCCCGATCTGGGGCCTATGGCTACACCTTC.

This rearrangement joins TRBV11-2 to TRBJ2-5; tentative D call: TRBD1 (5 bases). CDR1 SGHAT and CDR2 FQNNGV come from the germline V gene. V was clipped by 1 base and J by 2 bases, with 11 bases between them. The CDR3 spans 15 residues. CDR3 DNA sequence: TGTGCCAGCAGCTTAGGGGGCGTGAAACAAGAGACCCAGTACTTC. Its translation is CASSLGGVKQETQYF.

The chain couples TRBV12-2 to TRBJ2-4; the table's D call TRBD2 went unverified against the DNA. TRBV12-2 has pseudogene status. The CDR3 runs 19 residues. The CDR3 here is CASRLALAGEILAKNIQYF. As DNA, the CDR3 is TGTGCAAGTCGCCTAGCACTAGCGGGGGAGATTCTAGCCAAAAACATTCAGTACTTC.

The chain recombines TRBV6-5 with TRBJ1-3; D is unclear. Looked up from germline, CDR1 is MNHEY and CDR2 is SVGAGI. The V end lost 2 bases, the J end lost 5 bases, and 16 bases lay between the germline ends. The CDR3 is 16 amino acids. The CDR3, as DNA: TGTGCCAGCAGTTACCATCGGGGAGGCTCCCGAAACACCATATATTTT. Residues: CASSYHRGGSRNTIYF.